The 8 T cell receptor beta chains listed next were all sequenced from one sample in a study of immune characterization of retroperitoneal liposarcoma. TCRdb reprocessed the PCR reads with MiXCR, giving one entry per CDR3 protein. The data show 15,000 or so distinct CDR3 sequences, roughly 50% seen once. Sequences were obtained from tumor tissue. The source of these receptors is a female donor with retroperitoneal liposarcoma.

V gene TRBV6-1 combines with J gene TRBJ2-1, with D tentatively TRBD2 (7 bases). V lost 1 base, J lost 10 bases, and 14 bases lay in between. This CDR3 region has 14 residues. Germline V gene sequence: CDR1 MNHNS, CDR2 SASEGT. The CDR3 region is CASSEGGGPYEQFF. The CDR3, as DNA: TGTGCCAGCAGTGAAGGGGGGGGCCCCTACGAGCAGTTCTTC.

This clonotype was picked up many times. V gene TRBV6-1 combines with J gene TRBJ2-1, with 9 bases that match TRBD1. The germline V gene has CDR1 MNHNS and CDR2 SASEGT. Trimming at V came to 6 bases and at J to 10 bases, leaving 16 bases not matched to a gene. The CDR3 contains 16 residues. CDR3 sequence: CASSRKTGTGIHEQFF. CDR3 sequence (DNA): TGTGCCAGCAGCCGGAAAACCGGGACAGGGATCCACGAGCAGTTCTTC.

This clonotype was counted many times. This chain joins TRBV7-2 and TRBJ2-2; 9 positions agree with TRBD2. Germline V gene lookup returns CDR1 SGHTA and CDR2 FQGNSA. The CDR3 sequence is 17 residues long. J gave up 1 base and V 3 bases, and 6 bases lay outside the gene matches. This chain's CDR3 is CASSLALAGLNTGELFF. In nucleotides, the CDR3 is TGTGCCAGCAGCTTGGCGCTAGCGGGACTGAACACCGGGGAGCTGTTTTTT.

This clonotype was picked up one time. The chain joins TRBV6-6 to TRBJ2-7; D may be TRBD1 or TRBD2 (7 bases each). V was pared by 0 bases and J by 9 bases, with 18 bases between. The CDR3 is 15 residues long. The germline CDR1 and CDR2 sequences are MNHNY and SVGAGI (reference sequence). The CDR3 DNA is TGTGCCAGCAGTTACTCCAGGGGGGGGGCCCATGGGCAGTACTTC. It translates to CASSYSRGGAHGQYF.

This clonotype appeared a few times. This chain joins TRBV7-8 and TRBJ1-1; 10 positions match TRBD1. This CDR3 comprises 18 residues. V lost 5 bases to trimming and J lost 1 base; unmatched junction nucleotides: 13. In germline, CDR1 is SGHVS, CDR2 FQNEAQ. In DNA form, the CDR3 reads TGTGCCAGCAGCCCCCGGGCGGACAGGGGGGATAAGAACACTGAAGCTTTCTTT. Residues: CASSPRADRGDKNTEAFF. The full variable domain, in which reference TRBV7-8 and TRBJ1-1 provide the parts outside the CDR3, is GAGVSQSPRYKVAKRGQDVALRCDPISGHVSLFWYQQALGQGPEFLTYFQNEAQLDKSGLPSDRFFAERPEGSVSTLKIQRTQQEDSAVYLCASSPRADRGDKNTEAFFGQGTRLTVV.

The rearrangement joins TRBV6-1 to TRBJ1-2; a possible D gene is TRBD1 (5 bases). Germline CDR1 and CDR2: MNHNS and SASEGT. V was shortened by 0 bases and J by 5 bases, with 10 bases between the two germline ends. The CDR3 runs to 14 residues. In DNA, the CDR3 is TGTGCCAGCAGTGAAGCAGGTCGGGGGTATGGCTACACCTTC. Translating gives CASSEAGRGYGYTF.

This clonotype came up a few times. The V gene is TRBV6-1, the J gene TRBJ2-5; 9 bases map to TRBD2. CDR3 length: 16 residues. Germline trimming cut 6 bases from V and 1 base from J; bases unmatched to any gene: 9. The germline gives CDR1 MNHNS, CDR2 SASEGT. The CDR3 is CASRQIAGEIQETQYF. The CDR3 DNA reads TGTGCCAGCAGACAAATAGCGGGAGAGATCCAAGAGACCCAGTACTTC.

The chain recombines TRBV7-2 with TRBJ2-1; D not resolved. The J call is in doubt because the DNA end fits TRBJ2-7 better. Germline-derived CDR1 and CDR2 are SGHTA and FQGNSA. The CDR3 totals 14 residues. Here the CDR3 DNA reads TGTGCCAGCAGCTTAGTTGTGGGCAAGTACGAGCAGTACTTC. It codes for CASSLVVGKYEQYF.